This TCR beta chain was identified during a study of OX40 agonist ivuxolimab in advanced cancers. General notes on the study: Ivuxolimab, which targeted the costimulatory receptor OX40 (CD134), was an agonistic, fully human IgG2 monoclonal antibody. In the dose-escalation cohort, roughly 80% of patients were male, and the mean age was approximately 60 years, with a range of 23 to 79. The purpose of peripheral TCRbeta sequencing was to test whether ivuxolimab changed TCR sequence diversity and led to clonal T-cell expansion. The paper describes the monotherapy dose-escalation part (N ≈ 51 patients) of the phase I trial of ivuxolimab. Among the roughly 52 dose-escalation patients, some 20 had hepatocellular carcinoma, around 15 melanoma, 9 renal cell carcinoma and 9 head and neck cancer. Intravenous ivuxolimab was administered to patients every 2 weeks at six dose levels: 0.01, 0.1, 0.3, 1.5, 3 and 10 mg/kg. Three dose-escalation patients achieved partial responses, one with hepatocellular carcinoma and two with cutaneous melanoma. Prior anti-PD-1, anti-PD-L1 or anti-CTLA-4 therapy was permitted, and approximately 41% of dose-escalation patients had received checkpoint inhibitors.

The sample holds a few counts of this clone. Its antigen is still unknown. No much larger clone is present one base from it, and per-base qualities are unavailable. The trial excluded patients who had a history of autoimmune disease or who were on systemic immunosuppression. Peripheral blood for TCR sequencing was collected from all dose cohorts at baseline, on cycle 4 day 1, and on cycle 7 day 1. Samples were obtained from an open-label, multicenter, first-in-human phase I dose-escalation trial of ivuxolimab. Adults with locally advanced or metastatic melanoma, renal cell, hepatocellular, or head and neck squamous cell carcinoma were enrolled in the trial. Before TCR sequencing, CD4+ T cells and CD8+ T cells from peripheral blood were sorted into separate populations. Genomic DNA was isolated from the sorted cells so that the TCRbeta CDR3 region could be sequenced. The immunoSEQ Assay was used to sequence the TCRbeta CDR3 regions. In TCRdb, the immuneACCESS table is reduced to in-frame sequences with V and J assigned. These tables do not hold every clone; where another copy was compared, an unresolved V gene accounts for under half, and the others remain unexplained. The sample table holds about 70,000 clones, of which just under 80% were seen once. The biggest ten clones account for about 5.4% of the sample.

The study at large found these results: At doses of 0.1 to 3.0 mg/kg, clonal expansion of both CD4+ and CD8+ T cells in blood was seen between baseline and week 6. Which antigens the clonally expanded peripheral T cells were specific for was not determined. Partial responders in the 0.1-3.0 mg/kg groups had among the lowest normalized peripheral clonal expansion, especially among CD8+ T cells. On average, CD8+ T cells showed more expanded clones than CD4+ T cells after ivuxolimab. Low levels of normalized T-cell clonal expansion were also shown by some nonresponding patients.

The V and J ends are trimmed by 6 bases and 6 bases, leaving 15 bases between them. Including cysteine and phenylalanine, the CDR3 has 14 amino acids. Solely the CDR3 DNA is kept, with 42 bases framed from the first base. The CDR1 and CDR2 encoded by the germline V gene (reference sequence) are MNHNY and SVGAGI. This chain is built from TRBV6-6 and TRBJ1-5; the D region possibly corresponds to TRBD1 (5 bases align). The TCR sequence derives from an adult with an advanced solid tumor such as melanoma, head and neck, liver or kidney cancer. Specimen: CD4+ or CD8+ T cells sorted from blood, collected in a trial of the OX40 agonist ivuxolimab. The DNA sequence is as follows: TGTGCCAGCAGGCGATCAGGGCCCGCTCAGCCCCAGCATTTT. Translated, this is CASRRSGPAQPQHF.